This T cell receptor (beta chain) came from a study of lymphopenia after photon versus proton radiotherapy. Broader study findings: In patients who died, overall survival fell as post-nadir TCR diversity dropped more. Better survival with proton therapy was suggested as possible, not demonstrated. After the lymphocyte nadir, photon-treated repertoires showed oligoclonal expansion, especially of CD8+ Temra cells. Relative stability marked proton patients; photon patients lost diversity and naive cells.

This clone has just one count. Its antigen is as yet unknown. Profiled with immunoSEQ multiplex PCR; TCRdb holds only in-frame clones, not every one. The table has 50,000 to 60,000 clones, roughly 90% seen once. Trimming removed 0 bases from V and 2 bases from J, with 8 bases in between. Germline assignment: CDR1 SGDLS and CDR2 YYNGEE. The CDR3 has 14 residues. The rearrangement links TRBV9 to TRBJ1-1; no firm D call. The receptor was derived from a woman between 40 and 55 years old with cholangiocarcinoma. The sequenced sample was peripheral blood, obtained from a patient treated with photon-based radiotherapy. CDR3 nucleotides: TGTGCCAGCAGCGTAGCGGTAGAAAACACTGAAGCTTTCTTT. Translated, it gives CASSVAVENTEAFF. The entire variable domain, with the rest obtained from reference TRBV9 and TRBJ1-1, is as follows: DSGVTQTPKHLITATGQRVTLRCSPRSGDLSVYWYQQSLDQGLQFLIQYYNGEERAKGNILERFSAQQFPDLHSELNLSSLELGDSALYFCASSVAVENTEAFFGQGTRLTVV.